Listed below are T cell receptor beta chains from one sample, sequenced in a study of shared clonotypes between healthy human individuals. Profiling relied on immunoSEQ multiplex PCR, and the TCRdb table lists in-frame clones only, not all of them. This table holds over a million clones, roughly 95% found once. Sequenced input: naive CD4+ T cells sorted from blood. These receptors originate from a man aged 25 to 40 in good health. The CDR3 runs from the conserved cysteine through the conserved F or W. Fields, in order: CDR3 protein, CDR3 DNA, D gene, J gene, V gene, clone size, CDR3 length. D genes are given only for firm matches. Clone size is given for some rows only: seen once, a few or many times, or a class if the clone is expanded.

CASSGVAGAGEQYF	TGCGCCAGCAGTGGAGTAGCGGGAGCGGGGGAGCAGTACTTC	TRBD2	TRBJ2-7	TRBV10-2	-	14
CASSDRRLAGTYNEQFF	TGTGCCAGCAGTGACAGGCGGCTAGCGGGAACCTACAATGAGCAGTTCTTC	TRBD2	TRBJ2-1	TRBV6-1	-	17
CSVTGGGQETQYF	TGCAGCGTTACCGGGGGGGGACAAGAGACCCAGTACTTC	TRBD2	TRBJ2-5	TRBV29-1	-	13
CASSRDPTNEKLFF	TGCGCCAGCAGCCGGGACCCCACTAATGAAAAACTGTTTTTT	-	TRBJ1-4	TRBV4-1	-	14
CASTQDGDTQYF	TGTGCCAGCACTCAGGACGGAGATACGCAGTATTTT	-	TRBJ2-3	TRBV28	-	12
CASSPTHGTGLLVGQYF	TGTGCCAGCTCACCCACCCACGGGACAGGGTTATTAGTGGGTCAGTACTTC	TRBD1	TRBJ2-7	TRBV18	-	17
CASSDPSTGGYEQYF	TGTGCCAGCAGTGACCCCTCGACAGGGGGCTACGAGCAGTACTTC	TRBD1	TRBJ2-7	TRBV25-1	-	15
CASSDPRDPAYEQYF	TGTGCCAGCAGTGACCCACGGGACCCTGCATACGAGCAGTACTTC	-	TRBJ2-7	TRBV25-1	-	15
CSVVTGLNTEAFF	TGCAGCGTAGTGACAGGACTGAACACTGAAGCTTTCTTT	-	TRBJ1-1	TRBV29-1	-	13
CASSLGAGGEQYF	TGTGCCAGCAGCTTAGGTGCCGGGGGCGAGCAGTACTTC	-	TRBJ2-7	TRBV7-2	-	13
CASRKFSLAGGPNYEQYF	TGTGCCAGCAGGAAATTCTCCCTAGCGGGAGGGCCGAACTACGAGCAGTACTTC	TRBD2	TRBJ2-7	TRBV27	-	18
CASSFLAGDINEQFF	TGTGCCAGCAGCTTTCTAGCGGGAGACATCAATGAGCAGTTCTTC	TRBD2	TRBJ2-1	TRBV5-6	-	15
CASSPGTGWEQYF	TGTGCCAGCAGCCCGGGGACCGGCTGGGAGCAGTACTTC	-	TRBJ2-7	TRBV7-2	-	13
CASSLPGGSGANVLTF	TGTGCCAGCAGCCTCCCTGGAGGTTCTGGGGCCAACGTCCTGACTTTC	-	TRBJ2-6	TRBV2	-	16
CASSRTGGDYGYTF	TGTGCCAGCAGCCGAACAGGAGGGGACTATGGCTACACCTTC	-	TRBJ1-2	TRBV9	-	14
CASSLERGGTGELFF	TGTGCCAGCAGCTTAGAGAGGGGGGGGACCGGGGAGCTGTTTTTT	-	TRBJ2-2	TRBV11-2	-	15
CASSLLGHNTEAFF	TGTGCCAGCAGTTTATTGGGACACAACACTGAAGCTTTCTTT	-	TRBJ1-1	TRBV27	once	14
CASSEWTDTLFF	TGTGCCAGCAGTGAATGGACAGATACCCTGTTTTTT	-	TRBJ1-4	TRBV25-1	-	12
CASSYSSGSGNTIYF	TGTGCCAGCAGTTACTCCTCGGGCTCTGGAAACACCATATATTTT	-	TRBJ1-3	TRBV6-5	-	15
CASSQDGKVYGYTF	TGCGCCAGCAGCCAAGACGGGAAGGTCTATGGCTACACCTTC	-	TRBJ1-2	TRBV4-1	-	14
CASTRGDRDIQYF	TGTGCCAGCACCCGGGGGGACAGGGACATTCAGTACTTC	TRBD1	TRBJ2-4	TRBV9	-	13
CASSPGLAGPMSYNEQFF	TGTGCCAGCAGCCCGGGACTAGCGGGCCCCATGTCCTACAATGAGCAGTTCTTC	TRBD2	TRBJ2-1	TRBV7-2	-	18
CASSPGGYTF	TGTGCCAGCAGTCCGGGCGGCTACACCTTC	-	TRBJ1-2	TRBV2	-	10
CASSRGRFNQPQHF	TGTGCCAGCTCCCGGGGCAGGTTCAATCAGCCCCAGCATTTT	-	TRBJ1-5	TRBV27	-	14
CASAWSEYNEQFF	TGTGCCAGCGCATGGTCAGAATACAATGAGCAGTTCTTC	-	TRBJ2-1	TRBV7-9	once	13
CASGTQYGAFF	TGTGCCAGTGGGACGCAGTACGGGGCTTTCTTT	-	TRBJ1-1	TRBV19	-	11
CSVDFGSGGEKLFF	TGCAGCGTTGACTTCGGCAGTGGGGGTGAAAAACTGTTTTTT	-	TRBJ1-4	TRBV29-1	-	14
CSARKTGVPFF	TGCAGTGCTAGGAAGACAGGGGTCCCTTTCTTT	TRBD1	TRBJ1-1	TRBV20-1	-	11
CASSDRGTSNEQYF	TGTGCCAGCAGCGACCGGGGGACTAGTAACGAGCAGTACTTC	TRBD2	TRBJ2-7	TRBV6-6	-	14
CASSPGAPYEQYF	TGTGCCAGCTCACCGGGAGCTCCCTACGAGCAGTACTTC	-	TRBJ2-7	TRBV18	-	13
CASRTANYGYTF	TGCGCCAGCAGGACAGCCAACTATGGCTACACCTTC	-	TRBJ1-2	TRBV10-1	few	12
CASSFPGAGYEQYF	TGTGCCAGCAGTTTCCCAGGGGCTGGCTACGAGCAGTACTTC	-	TRBJ2-7	TRBV28	-	14
CASSIGGSSTDTQYF	TGTGCCAGTAGTATAGGTGGCAGTAGCACAGATACGCAGTATTTT	-	TRBJ2-3	TRBV19	-	15
CASSQGQEYGELFF	TGTGCCAGCAGTCAGGGACAGGAGTACGGGGAGCTGTTTTTT	TRBD1	TRBJ2-2	TRBV6-1	-	14
CASSLDRRSSGRAYNEQFF	TGCGCCAGCAGCTTGGACCGCAGGAGCAGCGGGAGGGCCTATAATGAGCAGTTCTTC	TRBD2	TRBJ2-1	TRBV5-1	-	19
CASSQTPNTEAFF	TGTGCCAGCAGCCAGACACCGAACACTGAAGCTTTCTTT	-	TRBJ1-1	TRBV11-3	-	13
CASSLRGGDQPQHF	TGTGCCAGCAGCTTAAGGGGGGGGGATCAGCCCCAGCATTTT	-	TRBJ1-5	TRBV7-2	-	14
CALETQYF	TGTGCCCTGGAGACCCAGTACTTC	-	TRBJ2-5	TRBV27	-	8
CASSLIPGYNEQFF	TGTGCCAGCAGTTTGATCCCAGGATACAATGAGCAGTTCTTC	-	TRBJ2-1	TRBV28	-	14
CASSPPGGEQYF	TGTGCCAGCTCACCACCCGGGGGCGAGCAGTACTTC	-	TRBJ2-7	TRBV18	-	12
CASSLSHTGELFF	TGTGCCAGCAGTTTGAGTCACACCGGGGAGCTGTTTTTT	-	TRBJ2-2	TRBV6-1	-	13
CASSTVIWVATDTQYF	TGTGCCAGCAGCACGGTGATATGGGTGGCGACAGATACGCAGTATTTT	-	TRBJ2-3	TRBV5-5	-	16
CASSEYVAQYF	TGTGCCAGCAGTGAATATGTCGCCCAGTACTTC	-	TRBJ2-5	TRBV25-1	-	11
CASSATGTGLSYEQYF	TGCGCCAGCAGCGCGACCGGGACAGGGCTTTCCTACGAGCAGTACTTC	TRBD1	TRBJ2-7	TRBV5-1	-	16
CASSWPQDTPNPNTEAFF	TGTGCCAGCAGTTGGCCCCAGGATACGCCGAATCCGAACACTGAAGCTTTCTTT	-	TRBJ1-1	TRBV7-6	-	18
CASSPVAGGSYNEQFF	TGTGCCAGCTCACCAGTGGCGGGGGGCTCCTACAATGAGCAGTTCTTC	TRBD2	TRBJ2-1	TRBV18	once	16
CASSLAGQGRETQYF	TGTGCCAGCAGCTTGGCGGGGCAGGGACGGGAGACCCAGTACTTC	-	TRBJ2-5	TRBV5-4	-	15
CASSLLGVYEQYF	TGTGCCAGCAGCTTGCTAGGGGTGTACGAGCAGTACTTC	-	TRBJ2-7	TRBV5-4	-	13
CASSLSRTGVMWPQHF	TGTGCCAGCAGCTTGTCGCGGACCGGGGTGATGTGGCCCCAGCATTTT	-	TRBJ1-5	TRBV5-8	-	16
CASNESIGPTSTDTQYF	TGCGCCAGCAATGAGTCCATAGGGCCTACTAGCACAGATACGCAGTATTTT	-	TRBJ2-3	TRBV10-1	-	17
CASSRDTGTDTQYF	TGTGCCAGCTCCCGGGACACCGGCACAGATACGCAGTATTTT	-	TRBJ2-3	TRBV2	-	14
CASSSLQKLFSSSGANVLTF	TGTGCCAGCAGCTCCCTCCAGAAACTGTTTTCAAGCTCTGGGGCCAACGTCCTGACTTTC	-	TRBJ2-6	TRBV13	-	20
CASSLSLAEAYEQYF	TGTGCCAGCAGCTTATCTCTAGCGGAGGCCTACGAGCAGTACTTC	TRBD2	TRBJ2-7	TRBV11-2	once	15
CASSPRGIFISTDTQYF	TGTGCCAGCTCACCAAGAGGGATCTTCATTAGCACAGATACGCAGTATTTT	-	TRBJ2-3	TRBV18	-	17
CASRGPAGYEQYF	TGTGCCAGCAGGGGACCGGCAGGGTACGAGCAGTACTTC	-	TRBJ2-7	TRBV2	-	13